This entry lists 22 T cell receptor beta chains sequenced from one sample in a study of glioma-infiltrating T cells after dendritic cell vaccination. Sequencing was performed with immunoSEQ multiplex PCR; in TCRdb, only in-frame clones are kept and a portion is missing. The sample has about 58,000 clones, about 85% seen once; the top ten hold roughly 8.8%. As to time point: after dendritic cell vaccination, including at tumor progression/relapse. The sample consisted of blood, taken after dendritic cell vaccination. The receptors were gathered from a human donor with glioblastoma.

The J gene is TRBJ2-7, the V gene TRBV5-1; the match to TRBD1 covers 7 bases. Germline V gene data show CDR1 as SGHRS and CDR2 as YFSETQ. The CDR3 sequence is 13 residues long. V dropped 4 bases and J dropped 6; count of bases not matched to a gene: 7. The CDR3 nucleotides are TGCGCCAGCAGCGCGACAGGGAACCCCGAGCAGTACTTC. This translates into CASSATGNPEQYF.

The chain uses TRBV7-9 and TRBJ2-5; 10 bases line up with TRBD2. The germline gives CDR1 SEHNR, CDR2 FQNEAQ (reference sequence). V lost 5 bases and J lost 0; bases outside the gene matches: 6. The CDR3 runs 16 residues. The CDR3 bases are TGTGCCAGCAGCCAGAATAGCGGGGGGTACCAAGAGACCCAGTACTTC. It codes for CASSQNSGGYQETQYF.

This rearrangement joins TRBV4-2 to TRBJ1-3; D call uncertain. The CDR3 runs 13 residues. Germline assignment: CDR1 LGHNA and CDR2 YNFKEQ. V was clipped by 1 base and J by 4 bases, with 5 bases between them. The CDR3 DNA follows: TGTGCCAGCAGCCAAGTACTAGGAAACACCATATATTTT. It codes for CASSQVLGNTIYF.

V is TRBV30 and J is TRBJ2-1; 8 bases are shared with TRBD2. The junction had 9 bases not matched to a gene; V was cut back by 8 bases and J by 0 bases. Germline CDR1 reads GTSNPN; CDR2 reads SVGIG (reference sequence). CDR3 length equals 15 residues. In DNA, the CDR3 is TGTGCCGGTACTAAGCGGGGGAGCTCCTACAATGAGCAGTTCTTC. It yields the protein CAGTKRGSSYNEQFF.

This chain joins TRBV28 and TRBJ2-7; TRBD1 matches at 9 bases. Per germline, CDR1 MDHEN and CDR2 SYDVKM. This CDR3 spans 13 amino acids. V was pared by 8 bases and J by 5 bases, with 7 bases of the junction left unmatched. This CDR3 is CASGYTGGDEQYF. As DNA, the CDR3 is TGTGCCAGCGGATATACAGGGGGCGACGAGCAGTACTTC.

The chain links TRBV23-1 to TRBJ2-2, with 8 positions matching TRBD2. TRBV23-1 is filed as an ORF, its function uncertain. The CDR3 spans 21 residues. Trimming cost V 4 bases and J 3 bases; bases outside gene matches: 22. Here the CDR3 DNA reads TGCGCCAGCAGTCCTCAGGGACGGTGTGCTTGGGCGGGGGGCGACACCGGGGAGCTGTTTTTT. Encoded protein: CASSPQGRCAWAGGDTGELFF.

The chain has TRBV9 and TRBJ1-1, with 7 bases lining up with TRBD1. V was clipped by 4 bases and J by 4 bases; unmatched bases: 7. From germline, CDR1 is SGDLS and CDR2 YYNGEE. CDR3 length: 14 residues. The CDR3, as DNA: TGTGCCAGCAGCTCGCGGGACAGTTTCACTGAAGCTTTCTTT. Protein sequence: CASSSRDSFTEAFF.

The V gene is TRBV5-1, the J gene TRBJ2-7; the match to TRBD1 covers 11 bases. Germline CDR1 reads SGHRS; CDR2 reads YFSETQ. This CDR3 region has 15 residues. V shed 4 bases, J shed 4 bases, and the junction held 7 bases outside the gene matches. The CDR3 coding sequence is TGCGCCAGCAGCCCCGGACAGGGGGCGCGGTACGAGCAGTACTTC. Translation gives CASSPGQGARYEQYF.

The J gene is TRBJ1-5, the V gene TRBV4-2; no definite D call. The CDR3 runs 15 residues. Deletions cut 1 base from V and 4 bases from J, with 11 bases between. In germline, CDR1 is LGHNA, CDR2 YNFKEQ. The CDR3, as DNA: TGTGCCAGCAGCCAAGCTCTTACGGGGAATCAGCCCCAGCATTTT. Amino acid sequence: CASSQALTGNQPQHF.

This rearrangement joins TRBV4-3 to TRBJ2-5, with 10 bases lining up with TRBD2. V shed 3 bases and J 1 base; nucleotides not matched to a gene: 2. The CDR3 has 15 amino acids. Germline V gives CDR1 LGHNA, CDR2 YSLEER. CDR3 amino acids: CASSQASGGQETQYF. The CDR3 nucleotides read TGCGCCAGCAGCCAGGCTAGCGGGGGCCAAGAGACCCAGTACTTC.

The J gene is TRBJ1-2, the V gene TRBV7-2; possible D gene TRBD1, 6 bases. CDR1 and CDR2 from the germline V gene are SGHTA and FQGNSA. The CDR3 runs 15 residues. V was trimmed by 5 bases and J by 4 bases, leaving 17 bases between them. CDR3 residues: CASSGSGQIFYGYTF. The CDR3 nucleotides are TGTGCCAGCAGCGGAAGCGGACAGATTTTCTATGGCTACACCTTC. Full variable domain (remainder filled in from reference TRBV7-2 and TRBJ1-2): GAGVSQSPSNKVTEKGKDVELRCDPISGHTALYWYRQSLGQGLEFLIYFQGNSAPDKSGLPSDRFSAERTGGSVSTLTIQRTQQEDSAVYLCASSGSGQIFYGYTFGSGTRLTVV.

This chain connects TRBV27 to TRBJ1-1; 8 nucleotides agree with TRBD1. Per germline, CDR1 MNHEY and CDR2 SMNVEV (reference sequence). The trim removed 3 bases at V and 5 bases at J, leaving 14 bases unmatched. The CDR3 is 17 amino acids. CDR3 sequence reads: CASSFRQGAFKSTEAFF. The CDR3 DNA reads as TGTGCCAGCAGTTTTCGCCAGGGGGCATTTAAAAGTACTGAAGCTTTCTTT.

This rearrangement joins TRBV5-1 to TRBJ2-1, with TRBD2 as a possible D gene (7 bases). V lost 4 bases and J lost 6, with 17 bases in between. The CDR3 contains 15 residues. Germline-derived CDR1 and CDR2 are SGHRS and YFSETQ. The CDR3 here is CASSPGGGGPNEQFF. CDR3 in DNA: TGCGCCAGCAGCCCCGGGGGCGGGGGACCCAATGAGCAGTTCTTC.

In this sample, this clone turned up once. The rearrangement uses TRBV9 and TRBJ1-6, with D hard to call. Trimming cost V 3 bases and J 2 bases, with 9 bases left between them. Per the germline V gene, CDR1 is SGDLS and CDR2 is YYNGEE. This CDR3 region has 15 residues. The CDR3 region has the DNA TGTGCCAGCAGCGAAGAGAGCGCCTATAATTCACCCCTCCACTTT. It yields the protein CASSEESAYNSPLHF.

The table lists this clone with a count of one. V usage is TRBV5-6 and J usage is TRBJ2-5, with 7 positions matching TRBD1. Germline values: CDR1 SGHDT, CDR2 YYEEEE. The CDR3 totals 15 residues. J was trimmed by 2 bases and V by 4 bases; bases with no gene match: 8. The CDR3 region is CASSPTGQSQETQYF. The DNA for the CDR3 is TGTGCCAGCAGCCCTACGGGACAGTCACAAGAGACCCAGTACTTC.

This chain joins TRBV29-1 and TRBJ1-1; perhaps TRBD1 as D (6 bases). V was pared by 2 bases and J by 3 bases, with 10 bases between. Germline CDR1 and CDR2: SQVTM and ANQGSEA. This CDR3 region has 13 residues. The CDR3 bases are TGCAGCGTTGAACAGGGGCCATACACTGAAGCTTTCTTT. This encodes CSVEQGPYTEAFF.

This clone has a single count. The chain uses TRBV19 and TRBJ2-7, with 7 bases matching TRBD1. The germline CDR1 and CDR2 sequences are LNHDA and SQIVND (reference sequence). V trimming: 10 bases; J trimming: 2 bases; junction bases outside the gene matches: 11. CDR3 length: 14 amino acids. CDR3 nucleotides: TGTGCCACCACCCTCGGGACAGCCCCCTACGAGCAGTACTTC. Translated, it gives CATTLGTAPYEQYF.

V and J are TRBV4-1 and TRBJ1-5; D perhaps matches TRBD1 (5 bases). The CDR3 contains 16 residues. Trimming removed 0 bases at V and 5 bases at J, with 14 bases between. Germline V lookup: CDR1 MGHRA, CDR2 YSYEKL. The CDR3 sequence is CASSQESTGKYQPQHF. The CDR3 DNA follows: TGCGCCAGCAGCCAAGAGTCAACAGGCAAATATCAGCCCCAGCATTTT.

This chain uses TRBV7-3 with TRBJ2-1, with D possibly matching TRBD2 (5 bases). The germline CDR1 and CDR2 sequences are SGHTA and FQGTGA. V shed 1 base and J shed 6 bases, with 7 bases lying between them. The length of the CDR3 is 13 residues. In nucleotides, the CDR3 is TGTGCCAGCAGCTTAATTGCGGGCAATGAGCAGTTCTTC. Amino acid sequence: CASSLIAGNEQFF.

This rearrangement joins TRBV30 to TRBJ2-2; D remains ambiguous. V lost 1 base, J lost 1 base, and 4 bases lay in between. The CDR3 consists of 13 residues. CDR1 and CDR2 (germline): GTSNPN, SVGIG (reference sequence). The CDR3 loop reads CAWSGLNTGELFF. DNA for the CDR3: TGTGCCTGGAGTGGACTGAACACCGGGGAGCTGTTTTTT.

In its sample, this clone was seen once. The chain carries TRBV30 and TRBJ1-1, with 7 positions matching TRBD1. J lost 7 bases, V lost 3 bases, and 2 bases had no gene match. This CDR3 comprises 11 residues. The V gene's germline CDR1 is GTSNPN and CDR2 SVGIG (reference sequence). CDR3 loop: CAWSRQGEAFF. DNA for the CDR3: TGTGCCTGGAGCAGACAGGGTGAAGCTTTCTTT.

The rearrangement joins TRBV6-4 to TRBJ1-6; a possible D gene is TRBD1 (5 bases). Germline V gene data show CDR1 as MRHNA and CDR2 as SNTAGT. Trimming took 3 bases from V and 10 from J, leaving 10 bases between them. The CDR3 covers 13 residues. The CDR3 region is CASSEGVGSPLHF. CDR3 coding DNA: TGTGCCAGCAGTGAAGGGGTAGGCTCACCCCTCCACTTT.